These 7 T cell receptor beta chains were sequenced from one sample in a study of beta chain features in type 1 diabetes listed by TCRdb under 2018. Antigens for these TCRs are unknown. Libraries were prepared through the immunoSEQ multiplex PCR assay. All of the isolated RNA was reverse transcribed with the High Capacity cDNA Reverse Transcription Kit, so expressed TCRB transcripts were sequenced. The immuneACCESS repertoire file appears here via TCRdb, limited to in-frame rearrangements. These files lack a portion of the clones; in checked studies, under half of the deficit traces to unresolved V genes, and the cause of the others is not known. Recorded for this sample are around 240,000 clones; roughly 17% of them occurred a single time. The top ten constitute about 0.092% of the sample. Points the paper makes about the study in general: Type 1 diabetes patients showed a moderate but significant shortening of TCRB CDR3 length in all four CD4+ subsets.

Sequencing was done on a sample of naive CD4+ T cells from blood. The label giving this sample's cell subset or site can be read as: true naive CD4+ T cells. These receptors all come from a man younger than 40 with type 1 diabetes.

V is TRBV29-1 and J is TRBJ2-6, with D perhaps TRBD1 or TRBD2 (5 bases each). This CDR3 has 19 residues. Germline-derived CDR1 and CDR2 are SQVTM and ANQGSEA. Trimming took off 3 bases at V and 3 bases at J, with 24 bases between the two ends. The CDR3 here is CSVEGVGDPLEVGANVLTF. In DNA form, the CDR3 reads TGCAGCGTTGAGGGGGTAGGGGACCCCCTGGAGGTTGGGGCCAACGTCCTGACTTTC.

This clone occurred a few times. The chain carries TRBV9 and TRBJ2-6, with 8 bases that match TRBD1. V trimming: 0 bases; J trimming: 0 bases; junction bases outside the gene matches: 11. The CDR3 length is 20 residues. Per the germline V gene, CDR1 is SGDLS and CDR2 is YYNGEE. CDR3: CASSVVGPGGEGSGANVLTF. Written as DNA, the CDR3 is TGTGCCAGCAGCGTAGTGGGCCCAGGGGGCGAAGGCTCTGGGGCCAACGTCCTGACTTTC.

This clone appeared a few times. The chain uses TRBV25-1 and TRBJ1-4; D not resolved. V lost 6 bases and J lost 4, with 12 bases in between. Germline V CDR1 and CDR2: MGHDK, SYGVNS. This CDR3 region has 14 residues. CDR3 coding DNA: TGTGCCAGCAGAGATCCCATCGATAATGAAAAACTGTTTTTT. Protein sequence: CASRDPIDNEKLFF.

About this clone itself: Additional DNA sequences in this sample encode the identical CDR3. The J gene is TRBJ2-5, the V gene TRBV29-1; D might be TRBD1 (7 bases). Looked up from germline, CDR1 is SQVTM and CDR2 is ANQGSEA. CDR3 length: 12 amino acids. V gave up 1 base and J gave up 5 bases, with 8 bases separating them. For the CDR3, the DNA is TGCAGCGTTGAAGCAGGGGGGGAGACCCAGTACTTC. As protein: CSVEAGGETQYF.

The rearrangement joins TRBV14 to TRBJ2-2, with a weak D call TRBD2 (5 bases). The germline V gene has CDR1 SGHDN and CDR2 FVKESK. V was clipped by 1 base and J by 4 bases, with 16 bases between them. The CDR3 loop spans 17 amino acids. CDR3 region: CASSQAFGTTSTGELFF. In nucleotides, the CDR3 is TGTGCCAGCAGCCAAGCCTTCGGTACTACTAGCACCGGGGAGCTGTTTTTT.

This clone has only a few counts. This chain links TRBV29-1 with TRBJ2-1, with D hard to call. The germline gives CDR1 SQVTM, CDR2 ANQGSEA. V lost 6 bases and J lost 4, with 16 bases in between. This CDR3 spans 14 amino acids. CDR3 DNA sequence: TGCAGCGTCACTCTCCACGCGGCTTACAATGAGCAGTTCTTC. This codes for CSVTLHAAYNEQFF.

With regard to this clone: Other DNA sequences from this sample encode an identical CDR3 as well. CDR3 coding DNA: TGCGCCAGCAGCTTGGGTAGCAATGAGCAGTTCTTC. Its translation is CASSLGSNEQFF. The chain joins TRBV5-1 to TRBJ2-1; D is unclear. Trimming cost V 0 bases and J 6 bases, with 4 bases left between them. There are 12 residues in the CDR3. Germline V gene sequence: CDR1 SGHRS, CDR2 YFSETQ.